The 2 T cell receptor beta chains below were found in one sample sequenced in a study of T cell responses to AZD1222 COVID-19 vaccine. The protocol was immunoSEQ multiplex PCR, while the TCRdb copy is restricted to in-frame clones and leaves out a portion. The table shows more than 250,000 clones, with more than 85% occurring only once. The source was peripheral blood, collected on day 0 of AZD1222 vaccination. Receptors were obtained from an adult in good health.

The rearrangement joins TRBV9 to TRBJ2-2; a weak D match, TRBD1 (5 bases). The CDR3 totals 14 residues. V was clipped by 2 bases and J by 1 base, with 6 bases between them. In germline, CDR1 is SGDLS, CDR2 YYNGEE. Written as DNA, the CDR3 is TGTGCCAGCAGCGTCGACAGGAACACCGGGGAGCTGTTTTTT. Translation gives CASSVDRNTGELFF.

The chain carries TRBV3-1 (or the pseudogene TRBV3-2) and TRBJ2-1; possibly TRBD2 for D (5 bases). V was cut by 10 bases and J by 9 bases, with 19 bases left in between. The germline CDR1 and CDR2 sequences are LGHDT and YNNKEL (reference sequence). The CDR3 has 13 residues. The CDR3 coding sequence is TGTGCCACCGAGAGCGGCTGGAACGGTGAGCAGTTCTTC. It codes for CATESGWNGEQFF.